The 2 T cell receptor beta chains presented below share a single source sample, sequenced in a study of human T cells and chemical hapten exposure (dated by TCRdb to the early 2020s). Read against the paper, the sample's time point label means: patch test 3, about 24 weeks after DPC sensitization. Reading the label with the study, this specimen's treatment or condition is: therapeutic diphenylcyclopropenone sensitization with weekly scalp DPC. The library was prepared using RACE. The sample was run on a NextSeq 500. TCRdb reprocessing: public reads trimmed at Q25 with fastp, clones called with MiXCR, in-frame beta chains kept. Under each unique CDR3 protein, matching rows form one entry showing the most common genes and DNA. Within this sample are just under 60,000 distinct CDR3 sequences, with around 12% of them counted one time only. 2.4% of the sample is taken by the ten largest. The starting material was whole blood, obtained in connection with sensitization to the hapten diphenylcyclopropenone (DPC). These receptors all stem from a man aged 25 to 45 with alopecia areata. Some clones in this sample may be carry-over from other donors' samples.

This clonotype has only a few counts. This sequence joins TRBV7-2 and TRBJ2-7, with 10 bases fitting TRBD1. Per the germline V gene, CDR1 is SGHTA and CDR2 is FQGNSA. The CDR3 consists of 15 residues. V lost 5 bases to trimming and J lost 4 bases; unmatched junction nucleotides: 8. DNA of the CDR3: TGTGCCAGCAGCCCCCACCGGGACAGGGGATACGAGCAGTACTTC. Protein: CASSPHRDRGYEQYF.

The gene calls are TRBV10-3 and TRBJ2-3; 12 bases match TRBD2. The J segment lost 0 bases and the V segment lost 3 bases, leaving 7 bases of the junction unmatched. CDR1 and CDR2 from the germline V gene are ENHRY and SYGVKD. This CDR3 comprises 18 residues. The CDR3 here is CAISEVLAGGLSTDTQYF. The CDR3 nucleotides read TGTGCCATCAGTGAAGTACTAGCGGGGGGTCTTAGCACAGATACGCAGTATTTT.